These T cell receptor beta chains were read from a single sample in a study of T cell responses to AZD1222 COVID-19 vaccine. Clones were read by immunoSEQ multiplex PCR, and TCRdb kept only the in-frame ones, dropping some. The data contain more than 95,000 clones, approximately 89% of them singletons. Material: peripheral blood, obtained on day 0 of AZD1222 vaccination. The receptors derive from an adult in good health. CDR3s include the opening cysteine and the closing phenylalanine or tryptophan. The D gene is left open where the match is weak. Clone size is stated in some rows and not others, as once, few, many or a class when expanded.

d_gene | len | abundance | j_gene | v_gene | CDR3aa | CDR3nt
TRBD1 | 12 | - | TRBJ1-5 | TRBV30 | CAWEGQGGPQHF | TGTGCCTGGGAAGGACAGGGCGGCCCCCAGCATTTT
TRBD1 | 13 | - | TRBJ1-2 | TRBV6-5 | CATGQGAGYGYTF | TGTGCCACGGGACAGGGGGCGGGCTATGGCTACACCTTC
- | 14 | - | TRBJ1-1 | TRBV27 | CASSLIQAGSEAFF | TGTGCCAGCAGTTTAATTCAGGCAGGGTCTGAAGCTTTCTTT
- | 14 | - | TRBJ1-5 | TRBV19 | CASGVEYSNQPQHF | TGTGCCAGTGGGGTCGAGTATAGCAATCAGCCCCAGCATTTT
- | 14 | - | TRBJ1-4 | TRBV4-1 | CASSLRENNEKLFF | TGCGCCAGCAGTCTGAGGGAGAATAATGAAAAACTGTTTTTT
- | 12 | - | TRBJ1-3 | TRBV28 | CASRSPQLTIYF | TGTGCCAGCAGAAGTCCCCAGCTCACCATATATTTT
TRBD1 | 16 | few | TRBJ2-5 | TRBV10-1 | CASSDSGTGGYRTQYF | TGCGCCAGCAGTGACTCCGGGACAGGGGGCTACCGGACCCAGTACTTC
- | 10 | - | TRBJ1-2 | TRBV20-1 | CSAYNYGYTF | TGCAGTGCCTATAACTATGGCTACACCTTC
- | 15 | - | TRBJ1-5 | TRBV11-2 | CASSLLPKGDQPQHF | TGTGCCAGCAGCTTGCTCCCGAAGGGCGATCAGCCCCAGCATTTT
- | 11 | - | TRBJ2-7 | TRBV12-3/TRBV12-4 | CATGAGYEQYF | TGTGCCACCGGGGCGGGCTACGAGCAGTACTTC
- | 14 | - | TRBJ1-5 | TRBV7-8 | CASSLVGFNQPQHF | TGTGCCAGCAGCTTAGTGGGGTTCAATCAGCCCCAGCATTTT
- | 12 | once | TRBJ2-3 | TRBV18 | CASSPSGDTQYF | TGTGCCAGCTCACCTAGTGGAGATACGCAGTATTTT
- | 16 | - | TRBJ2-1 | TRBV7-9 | CASSLEPRTTYNEQFF | TGTGCCAGCAGCTTAGAGCCCAGAACTACCTACAATGAGCAGTTCTTC
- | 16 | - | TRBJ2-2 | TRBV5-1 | CASSPHTTTNTGELFF | TGCGCCAGCAGCCCTCATACGACAACGAACACCGGGGAGCTGTTTTTT
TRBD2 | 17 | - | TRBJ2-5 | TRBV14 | CASSQGEGISGGETQYF | TGTGCCAGCAGCCAAGGAGAGGGGATTTCGGGAGGGGAGACCCAGTACTTC
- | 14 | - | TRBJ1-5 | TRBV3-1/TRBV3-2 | CASSSGYSNQPQHF | TGTGCCAGCAGCTCAGGGTACAGCAATCAGCCCCAGCATTTT